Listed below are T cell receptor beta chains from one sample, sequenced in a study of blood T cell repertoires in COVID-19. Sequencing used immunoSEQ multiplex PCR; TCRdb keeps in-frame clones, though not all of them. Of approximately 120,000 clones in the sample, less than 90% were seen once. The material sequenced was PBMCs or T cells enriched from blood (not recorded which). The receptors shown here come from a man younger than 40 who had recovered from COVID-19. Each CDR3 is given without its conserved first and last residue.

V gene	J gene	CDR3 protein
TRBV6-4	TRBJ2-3	ASSDSQGADTQY
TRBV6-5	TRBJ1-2	ASSYSLQGRGYGYT
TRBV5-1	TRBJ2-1	ASSLAGLAGGTEQF
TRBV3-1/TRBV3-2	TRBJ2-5	ASSQGVVRQETQY
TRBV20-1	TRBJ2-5	SASVGGNQETQY
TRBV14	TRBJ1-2	ASSPGGSLGYT
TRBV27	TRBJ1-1	ASSTLPASEAF
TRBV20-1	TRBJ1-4	SARDREKLF
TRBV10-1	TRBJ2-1	ASSEGGLTNEQF
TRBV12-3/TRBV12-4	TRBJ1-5	ASSRDNQPQH
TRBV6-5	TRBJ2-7	ASSSPGRTTYEQY
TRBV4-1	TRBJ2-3	ASSQDWLAGGDDTQY
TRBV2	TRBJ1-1	ASSDRYTNTEAF
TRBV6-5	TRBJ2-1	ASSSGDSYNEQF
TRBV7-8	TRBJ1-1	ASSLGALGQMNTEAF
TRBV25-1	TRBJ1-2	ASSPQGSHGYT
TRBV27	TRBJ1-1	ASSYGGKYTEAF
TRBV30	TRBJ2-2	ASTRAGTVTGELF